These T cell receptor beta chains were read from a single sample in a study of CD8 T cells in ankylosing spondylitis. TCRdb reprocessed the 5' RACE reads via MiXCR and lists one record per CDR3 protein. Of 500,000 to 650,000 distinct CDR3 sequences detected, roughly 5.2% appear once; the ten largest clones hold roughly 3.2%. The sequenced sample consisted of blood, either unsorted or a sorted T cell fraction (not recorded which). The source is a male donor with ankylosing spondylitis. CDR3s include the opening cysteine and the closing phenylalanine or tryptophan. The order of the fields is V gene, clone size, J gene, D gene, CDR3 protein, CDR3 DNA. The D gene is left open where the match is weak. Rows give clone size only sometimes, using once, few, many, or a class for an expanded clone.

>TRBV4-1|.|TRBJ2-3|TRBD2
CASSRGLAGFTDTQYF
TGCGCCAGCAGCCGCGGACTAGCGGGGTTCACAGATACGCAGTATTTT
>TRBV10-3|many|TRBJ1-1|TRBD1
CAIRQTGGKTEAFF
TGTGCCATCAGACAGACAGGGGGAAAGACTGAAGCTTTCTTT
>TRBV4-2|many|TRBJ1-2|.
CASSQDGAGAYGYTF
TGTGCCAGCAGCCAAGATGGGGCAGGGGCCTATGGCTACACCTTC
>TRBV20-1|many|TRBJ2-1|.
CSATGTLGNEQFF
TGCAGTGCTACCGGGACCCTAGGGAATGAGCAGTTCTTC
>TRBV20-1|many|TRBJ2-5|TRBD2
CSARVRRAGAQETQYF
TGCAGTGCTAGAGTCCGAAGAGCGGGGGCCCAAGAGACCCAGTACTTC
>TRBV5-1|many|TRBJ2-7|TRBD2
CASSSAGVYEQYF
TGCGCCAGCAGCTCGGCGGGGGTGTACGAGCAGTACTTC
>TRBV4-3|.|TRBJ2-1|TRBD2
CASSRTTGGSQGPSYNEQFF
TGCGCCAGCAGTCGAACAACGGGAGGGAGTCAGGGGCCGAGTTACAATGAGCAGTTCTTC
>TRBV12-3/TRBV12-4|.|TRBJ1-6|TRBD1
CASSSNRGLDSPLHF
TGTGCCAGCAGTTCCAACAGGGGTTTGGATTCACCCCTCCACTTT
>TRBV20-1|many|TRBJ2-1|TRBD2
CSAKGLAGNHEQFF
TGCAGTGCTAAGGGTCTAGCGGGAAACCATGAGCAGTTCTTC
>TRBV29-1|many|TRBJ2-7|TRBD1
CSVGTGSSEQYF
TGCAGCGTGGGGACAGGGTCCTCCGAGCAGTACTTC
>TRBV29-1|many|TRBJ2-1|.
CSVYTLESSYNEQFF
TGCAGCGTTTACACGCTCGAGAGCTCCTACAATGAGCAGTTCTTC
>TRBV12-3/TRBV12-4|many|TRBJ1-5|.
CASSLGGRQPQHF
TGTGCCAGCAGTTTGGGGGGACGTCAGCCCCAGCATTTT
>TRBV24-1|many|TRBJ1-4|TRBD1
CATGTGGPTNEKLFF
TGTGCCACCGGGACAGGGGGTCCGACTAATGAAAAACTGTTTTTT
>TRBV4-2|many|TRBJ2-7|.
CASSQGVAYEQYF
TGTGCCAGCAGCCAAGGGGTTGCCTACGAGCAGTACTTC
>TRBV6-5|many|TRBJ2-3|.
CASSWGGGTDTQYF
TGTGCCAGCAGTTGGGGCGGGGGCACAGATACGCAGTATTTT
>TRBV6-5|many|TRBJ1-2|TRBD1
CASSSRTGLYGYTF
TGTGCCAGCAGTTCCAGGACAGGGCTGTATGGCTACACCTTC
>TRBV20-1|.|TRBJ2-2|.
CSARDGLTPGELFF
TGCAGTGCTAGAGATGGACTGACGCCCGGGGAGCTGTTTTTT
>TRBV24-1|few|TRBJ2-3|.
CATSDSRAGITDTQYF
TGTGCCACCAGTGATTCTAGGGCCGGTATAACAGATACGCAGTATTTT
>TRBV20-1|many|TRBJ2-7|.
CSASGNPYEQYF
TGCAGTGCTTCCGGAAACCCCTACGAGCAGTACTTC
>TRBV6-1|many|TRBJ1-2|TRBD1
CASSRTGTGDYGYTF
TGTGCCAGCAGCCGAACCGGGACAGGGGACTATGGCTACACCTTC
>TRBV28|.|TRBJ2-7|.
CASRATGGSYEQYF
TGTGCCAGCAGAGCGACAGGCGGATCCTACGAGCAGTACTTC
>TRBV29-1|many|TRBJ2-3|TRBD1
CSVVQGMVTQYF
TGCAGCGTTGTACAGGGGATGGTTACGCAGTATTTT
>TRBV20-1|many|TRBJ2-1|.
CSAPASYNEQFF
TGCAGTGCACCCGCTTCCTACAATGAGCAGTTCTTC
>TRBV7-8|many|TRBJ2-5|.
CASSPGRAPAWETQYF
TGTGCCAGCAGCCCAGGAAGGGCACCGGCTTGGGAGACCCAGTACTTC
>TRBV24-1|many|TRBJ2-1|TRBD2
CATSDQMTSGIAEQFF
TGTGCCACCAGTGATCAAATGACTAGCGGGATCGCTGAGCAGTTCTTC
>TRBV20-1|many|TRBJ2-2|.
CSVQVDTGELFF
TGCAGTGTCCAAGTAGACACCGGGGAGCTGTTTTTT
>TRBV7-9|many|TRBJ2-5|.
CASSLALTTQETQYF
TGTGCCAGCAGCTTAGCGCTTACTACCCAAGAGACCCAGTACTTC
>TRBV7-2|once|TRBJ2-2|.
CASSPGPLGELFF
TGTGCCAGCAGCCCGGGACCGCTCGGGGAGCTGTTTTTT
>TRBV7-2|many|TRBJ1-2|.
CASSQDATGIYGYTF
TGTGCCAGCAGCCAAGATGCGACCGGGATATATGGCTACACCTTC
>TRBV9|many|TRBJ2-7|.
CASSVRLLKSNINYEQYF
TGTGCCAGCAGCGTAAGACTCCTAAAGTCCAACATAAACTACGAGCAGTACTTC
>TRBV18|.|TRBJ2-7|.
CASSPPEIDTYEQYF
TGTGCCAGCTCACCACCGGAAATAGACACCTACGAGCAGTACTTC
>TRBV5-1|many|TRBJ1-1|.
CASSLGLRNTEAFF
TGCGCCAGCAGCTTGGGACTTAGGAACACTGAAGCTTTCTTT
>TRBV5-1|many|TRBJ1-2|TRBD1
CASSLAPGTVYGYTF
TGCGCCAGCAGCTTGGCCCCGGGGACAGTCTATGGCTACACCTTC
>TRBV6-5|many|TRBJ1-1|.
CASSYSAGTEAFF
TGTGCCAGCAGTTACTCGGCGGGAACTGAAGCTTTCTTT
>TRBV15|many|TRBJ2-7|.
CATSRDYGTQAYEQYF
TGTGCCACCAGCAGAGACTACGGGACGCAGGCCTACGAGCAGTACTTC
>TRBV11-1|many|TRBJ1-2|.
CASSPERLSYGYTF
TGTGCCAGCAGCCCTGAGAGGTTATCCTATGGCTACACCTTC
>TRBV7-9|many|TRBJ1-1|.
CASSLQANTEAFF
TGTGCCAGCAGCTTACAGGCAAACACTGAAGCTTTCTTT
>TRBV4-2|few|TRBJ2-2|.
CASSLEPVGGEAGELFF
TGTGCCAGCAGCCTCGAACCGGTCGGGGGAGAGGCCGGGGAGCTGTTTTTT
>TRBV29-1|many|TRBJ2-6|.
CSVEGWDSLSGANVLTF
TGCAGCGTTGAAGGTTGGGATTCACTCTCTGGGGCCAACGTCCTGACTTTC
>TRBV27|.|TRBJ2-7|.
CASSSRVRSYEQYF
TGTGCCAGCAGTTCCCGGGTCCGGTCCTACGAGCAGTACTTC
>TRBV5-5|.|TRBJ2-1|.
CASTLERDTREQFF
TGTGCCAGCACCCTGGAGAGAGATACAAGGGAGCAGTTCTTC
>TRBV28|few|TRBJ1-6|.
CASSLGGRYSPLHF
TGTGCCAGCAGTTTGGGGGGAAGGTATTCACCCCTCCACTTT
>TRBV4-1|many|TRBJ2-7|.
CASSQDWGYEQYF
TGCGCCAGCAGCCAAGATTGGGGGTACGAGCAGTACTTC
>TRBV27|many|TRBJ1-1|.
CASSPVGGHTEAFF
TGTGCCAGCAGCCCGGTCGGGGGTCACACTGAAGCTTTCTTT
>TRBV6-1|many|TRBJ1-5|TRBD1
CASREGQGRQPQHF
TGTGCCAGCAGAGAAGGACAGGGGCGACAGCCCCAGCATTTT
>TRBV18|few|TRBJ2-1|TRBD2
CASSPVSGGEGEQFF
TGTGCCAGCTCACCCGTTAGCGGGGGGGAAGGTGAGCAGTTCTTC
>TRBV30|many|TRBJ2-2|.
CAWSVQGGSGELFF
TGTGCCTGGAGTGTCCAGGGGGGCTCCGGGGAGCTGTTTTTT
>TRBV6-2/TRBV6-3|many|TRBJ2-7|.
CASSYGRHYEQYF
TGTGCCAGCAGTTACGGACGGCACTACGAGCAGTACTTC
>TRBV6-5|many|TRBJ1-4|.
CASSSSGFADEKLFF
TGTGCCAGCAGTTCATCAGGGTTTGCGGATGAAAAACTGTTTTTT
>TRBV7-2|many|TRBJ2-7|.
CASSLGNVWAEQYF
TGTGCCAGCAGCTTAGGAAATGTATGGGCCGAGCAGTACTTC
>TRBV5-1|many|TRBJ1-6|.
CASSGTGLGDSPLHF
TGCGCCAGCAGCGGAACAGGGTTAGGGGATTCACCCCTCCACTTT
>TRBV7-9|many|TRBJ1-3|.
CASSLAQNTIYF
TGTGCCAGCAGCTTAGCGCAGAACACCATATATTTT
>TRBV5-6|many|TRBJ2-5|.
CASSLVGQQETQYF
TGTGCCAGCAGCTTGGTTGGGCAGCAAGAGACCCAGTACTTC
>TRBV5-1|many|TRBJ2-2|.
CASSFSPRGYTGELFF
TGCGCCAGCAGCTTTTCCCCCCGCGGGTACACCGGGGAGCTGTTTTTT
>TRBV20-1|many|TRBJ2-2|.
CSARDRGPRELFF
TGCAGTGCTAGAGATCGAGGGCCACGCGAGCTGTTTTTT
>TRBV7-2|many|TRBJ2-7|.
CASSFAVREQYF
TGTGCCAGCAGCTTCGCGGTCCGAGAGCAGTACTTC
>TRBV20-1|few|TRBJ2-3|.
CSARLALVQDTQYF
TGCAGTGCTAGACTAGCGTTGGTCCAAGATACGCAGTATTTT
>TRBV9|many|TRBJ1-1|TRBD1
CASRGDRGTEAFF
TGTGCCAGCAGGGGGGACAGGGGCACTGAAGCTTTCTTT